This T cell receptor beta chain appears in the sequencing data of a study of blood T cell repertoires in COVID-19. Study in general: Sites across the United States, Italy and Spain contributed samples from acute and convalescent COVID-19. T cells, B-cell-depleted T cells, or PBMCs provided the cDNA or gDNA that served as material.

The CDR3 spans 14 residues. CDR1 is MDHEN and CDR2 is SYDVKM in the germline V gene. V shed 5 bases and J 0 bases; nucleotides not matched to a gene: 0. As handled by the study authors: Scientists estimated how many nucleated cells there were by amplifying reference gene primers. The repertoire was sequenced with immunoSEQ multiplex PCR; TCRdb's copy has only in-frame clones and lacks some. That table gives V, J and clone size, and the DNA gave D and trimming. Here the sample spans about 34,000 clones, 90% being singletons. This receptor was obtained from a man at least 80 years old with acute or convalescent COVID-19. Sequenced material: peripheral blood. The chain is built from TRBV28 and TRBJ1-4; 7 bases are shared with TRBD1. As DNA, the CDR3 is TGTGCCAGCAGTACAGGGGCAACTAATGAAAAACTGTTTTTT. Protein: CASSTGATNEKLFF.